In its sample, the clone carrying this T cell receptor beta chain was seen many times. No antigen is known for it. Germline V gene data show CDR1 as MDHEN and CDR2 as SYDVKM. The CDR3 covers 13 residues. V shed 7 bases, J shed 2 bases, and the junction held 5 bases outside the gene matches. No treatment of any kind had been given to any patient before thyroid surgery. This sample is drawn from a study of metastatic and nonmetastatic thyroid tumors. Study-wide context: From malignant and benign thyroid patients, repertoires in blood and in tumor or nodule tissue were compared. General study results and limits: Malignant tumors reportedly showed significantly higher TCR beta diversity than benign nodules in both blood and tumor.

Per the study methods: Researchers built a distant-metastasis classifier for papillary thyroid cancer that drew on CDR3 differences across clinicopathological groups. TCRdb re-analyzed the PCR reads through MiXCR. In this record, the V and J calls reflect TCRdb's handling and not the investigators' own analysis. Of 50,000 to 65,000 clones detected, about 15% appear once; the ten largest clones hold 2.5% to 3.5%. The receptor comes from a female donor with papillary thyroid cancer or a benign thyroid nodule (not recorded which). Some clones in this sample may be carry-over from other donors' samples. What was sequenced was blood. The chain joins TRBV28 to TRBJ2-7; 7 nucleotides match TRBD2. The CDR3 DNA reads as TGTGCCAGCACTCGGGGGGAAGCCTACGAGCAGTACTTC. Translation: CASTRGEAYEQYF.